This TCR beta chain was observed in a study of blood T cell repertoires in COVID-19. Overall study: Samples of COVID-19 (acute and convalescent) were obtained from the United States, Italy and Spain.

Recruits, aged roughly 18 to 100 years, lived in 25 or so US areas. Only in-frame clones appear in the TCRdb table, and some are missing; sequencing was by immunoSEQ multiplex PCR. The table records about 240,000 clones, 75% to 90% of them present only once. Sequencing used PBMCs or T cells enriched from blood (not recorded which). This receptor was taken from a woman between 40 and 50 years old with acute COVID-19.

The CDR3 is CASSLGTGFDYTF. CDR3 nucleotide sequence: TGTGCCAGCAGCTTAGGGACAGGCTTTGACTACACCTTC. The rearrangement uses TRBV5-4 and TRBJ1-2; 8 bases line up with TRBD1. Germline V gene lookup returns CDR1 SGHNT and CDR2 YYREEE (reference sequence). V was pared by 2 bases and J by 10 bases, with 7 bases of the junction left unmatched. The CDR3 has 13 residues. The whole variable domain, filled in from reference TRBV5-4 and TRBJ1-2, reads ETGVTQSPTHLIKTRGQQVTLRCSSQSGHNTVSWYQQALGQGPQFIFQYYREEENGRGNFPPRFSGLQFPNYSSELNVNALELDDSALYLCASSLGTGFDYTFGSGTRLTVV.